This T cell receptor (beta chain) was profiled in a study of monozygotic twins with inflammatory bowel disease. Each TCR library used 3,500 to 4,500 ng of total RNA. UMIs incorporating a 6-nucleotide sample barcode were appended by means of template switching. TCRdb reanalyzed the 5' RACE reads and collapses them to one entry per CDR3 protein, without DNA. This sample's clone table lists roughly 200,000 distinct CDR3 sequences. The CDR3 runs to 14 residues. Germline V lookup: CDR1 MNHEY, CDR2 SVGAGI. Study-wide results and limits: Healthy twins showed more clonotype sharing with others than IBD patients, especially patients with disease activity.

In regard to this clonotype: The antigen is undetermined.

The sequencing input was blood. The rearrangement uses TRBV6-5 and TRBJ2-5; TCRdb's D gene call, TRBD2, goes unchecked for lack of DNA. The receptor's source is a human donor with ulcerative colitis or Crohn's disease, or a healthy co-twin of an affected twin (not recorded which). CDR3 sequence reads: CASSYSGLQETQYF.